Sequencing of this T cell receptor (beta chain) was carried out in a study of T cells in Graves' hyperthyroidism and ophthalmopathy. About the study: Upon initial diagnosis and before any treatment, peripheral blood was collected.

The investigators amplified TCR beta CDR3 regions from RNA transcripts. The HTBI set primed first-round TCR CDR3 RT-PCR. TCRdb independently ran MiXCR on the multiplex PCR reads; one entry per CDR3 protein. The sample carries roughly 840,000 distinct CDR3 sequences, roughly 40% recorded once. Disease duration under 2 months; hyperthyroidism patients were aged 18 to 65. Any patient presenting with uncontrolled infection, other autoimmune disease, pregnancy or lactation was left out. This clonotype was counted at least ten times. The antigen is unknown. Notes on the study in general: Appearing also in blood were most of the thyroid clonotypes expanded above 0.001.

CDR1 is SGHRS and CDR2 is YFSETQ in the germline V gene. The CDR3 has 12 residues. With 1 base removed from V and 3 bases from J, the gap between germline ends came to 5 bases. The sequencing sample was made of blood. This clonotype was sampled from a man younger than 35 with Graves' hyperthyroidism. The chain combines TRBV5-1 with TRBJ2-7; no clear D gene. Written as DNA, the CDR3 is TGCGCCAGCAGCTTGCCAGGCTACGAGCAGTACTTC. The encoded protein is CASSLPGYEQYF. The whole variable domain, filled in from reference TRBV5-1 and TRBJ2-7, reads KAGVTQTPRYLIKTRGQQVTLSCSPISGHRSVSWYQQTPGQGLQFLFEYFSETQRNKGNFPGRFSGRQFSNSRSEMNVSTLELGDSALYLCASSLPGYEQYFGPGTRLTVT.